The rows below give T cell receptor beta chains drawn from one sample of a study of T-cell reconstitution after alpha-beta-depleted transplantation in children. Via MiXCR, TCRdb re-called the PCR reads, giving one row per CDR3 protein. This sample has about 360,000 distinct CDR3 sequences; about an eighth occur once, and the top ten carry approximately 4.3%. Sequenced here: PBMCs, sampled from the stem cell graft. The receptors come from a human donor who donated a stem cell graft to a child with Fanconi anemia. Both conserved end residues are part of each CDR3. D genes are given only for firm matches. Where a row states a size, it is once, few, many or the class of an expanded clone; other rows omit it.

V	J	D	size	DNA	CDR3
TRBV5-1	TRBJ1-5	.	medium-sized	TGCGCCAGCAGCCCAGTATCGGGTCCCGGTCAACCCCAGCATTTT	CASSPVSGPGQPQHF
TRBV12-3/TRBV12-4	TRBJ2-2	.	many	TGTGCCACCTCAGCCGGGGGTGGCGGGGAGCTGTTTTTT	CATSAGGGGELFF
TRBV6-5	TRBJ1-2	.	.	TGTGCCAGCAGTACGTCCTTTAACTATGGCTACACCTTC	CASSTSFNYGYTF
TRBV27	TRBJ2-2	.	.	TGTGCCAGCAGCCGCCGGCAGGGGTACACCGGGGAGCTGTTTTTT	CASSRRQGYTGELFF
TRBV7-9	TRBJ1-1	.	few	TGTGCCAGCAGCTTAGCGTCACCGGGGGGGGAAGCTTTCTTT	CASSLASPGGEAFF
TRBV4-2	TRBJ2-1	.	few	TGTGCCAGCAGCCAGGTCGGGGGCGAGGAGCAGTTCTTC	CASSQVGGEEQFF
TRBV12-3/TRBV12-4	TRBJ1-1	.	many	TGTGCCAGCAGTTCGGGATTGGCTGAAGCTTTCTTT	CASSSGLAEAFF
TRBV5-1	TRBJ2-1	.	.	TGCGCCAGCAGCAGTCCAGGGAATGATGAGCAGTTCTTC	CASSSPGNDEQFF
TRBV4-2	TRBJ1-2	TRBD1	few	TGTGCCAGCAGCCGAGTAGGGACAGGGGAAATCTATGGCTACACCTTC	CASSRVGTGEIYGYTF
TRBV29-1	TRBJ1-1	.	many	TGCAGCGTTGAAGAGGTATTAGTTCCTGAAGCTTTCTTT	CSVEEVLVPEAFF
TRBV20-1	TRBJ2-7	TRBD1	few	TGCAGTGCTAGAGATAGGGACAGGGGGACTACCTGGGTTGAGCAGTACTTC	CSARDRDRGTTWVEQYF
TRBV9	TRBJ2-6	TRBD1	.	TGTGCCAGCAGCCCACAAGGACAGGGGGCAGCTGGGGCCAACGTCCTGACTTTC	CASSPQGQGAAGANVLTF
TRBV7-6	TRBJ1-5	.	.	TGTGCCAGCAGCTTAGGTAAGGGGCCCAATCAGCCCCAGCATTTT	CASSLGKGPNQPQHF
TRBV21-1	TRBJ2-3	.	.	TGTGCCAGCAGCAAAGTGTATCAGCGGCCAAGAAACACAGATACGCAGTATTTT	CASSKVYQRPRNTDTQYF
TRBV7-2	TRBJ1-5	TRBD1	few	TGTGCCAGCAGCGAACAGGGGGATCAGCCCCAGCATTTT	CASSEQGDQPQHF
TRBV18	TRBJ2-2	.	many	TGTGCCAGCTCACCGGTACGACGGTCGAACACCGGGGAGCTGTTTTTT	CASSPVRRSNTGELFF